Detailed here is one T cell receptor (beta chain). In the original workflow: Cell counts per sample came from amplifying reference gene primers. Method: immunoSEQ multiplex PCR; TCRdb's copy keeps in-frame clones and lacks some. V and J calls and clone size are given by that table; D and trimming were obtained from the DNA. The table records some 30,000 clones, 85% of them present only once. The sample is drawn from a study of blood T cell repertoires in COVID-19. The CDR3 spans 14 residues. V lost 1 base to trimming and J lost 3 bases, with 10 bases between them. Germline V gives CDR1 MNHNS, CDR2 SASEGT.

The TCR comes from a man in his sixties with active COVID-19. The chain has TRBV6-1 and TRBJ2-7; maybe TRBD2 (7 bases). Material: peripheral blood. The CDR3 nucleotides are TGTGCCAGCAGTGAAGTCGGGGGGCGCTACGAGCAGTACTTC. Protein: CASSEVGGRYEQYF.